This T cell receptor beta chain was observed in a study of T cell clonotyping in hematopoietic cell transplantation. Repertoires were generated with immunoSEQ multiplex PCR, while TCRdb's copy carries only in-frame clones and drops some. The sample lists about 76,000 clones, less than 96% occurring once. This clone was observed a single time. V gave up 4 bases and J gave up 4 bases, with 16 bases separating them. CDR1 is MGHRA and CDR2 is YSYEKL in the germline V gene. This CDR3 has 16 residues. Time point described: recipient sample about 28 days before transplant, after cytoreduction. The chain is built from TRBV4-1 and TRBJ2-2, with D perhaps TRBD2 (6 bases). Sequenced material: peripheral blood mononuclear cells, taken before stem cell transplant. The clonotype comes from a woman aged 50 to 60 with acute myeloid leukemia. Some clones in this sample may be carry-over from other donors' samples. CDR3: CASSRGVLRLTGELFF. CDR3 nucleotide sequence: TGCGCCAGCAGCCGCGGGGTCTTGCGCCTCACCGGGGAGCTGTTTTTT.